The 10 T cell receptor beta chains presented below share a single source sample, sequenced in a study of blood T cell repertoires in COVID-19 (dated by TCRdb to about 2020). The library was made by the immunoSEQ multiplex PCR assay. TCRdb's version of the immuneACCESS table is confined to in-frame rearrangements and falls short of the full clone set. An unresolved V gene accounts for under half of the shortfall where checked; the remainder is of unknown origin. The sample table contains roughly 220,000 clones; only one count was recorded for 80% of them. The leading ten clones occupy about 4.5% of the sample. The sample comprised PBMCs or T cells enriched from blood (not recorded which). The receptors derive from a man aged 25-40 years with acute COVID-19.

The CDR3: CASSYSRGNQPQHF. The DNA for the CDR3 is TGTGCCAGCAGTTATAGCAGGGGGAATCAGCCCCAGCATTTT. The chain couples TRBV6-5 to TRBJ1-5, with TRBD1 matching 7 bases. The CDR3 loop spans 14 amino acids. V lost 3 bases, J lost 4 bases, and 3 bases stayed unmatched. CDR1 MNHEY and CDR2 SVGAGI come from the germline V gene.

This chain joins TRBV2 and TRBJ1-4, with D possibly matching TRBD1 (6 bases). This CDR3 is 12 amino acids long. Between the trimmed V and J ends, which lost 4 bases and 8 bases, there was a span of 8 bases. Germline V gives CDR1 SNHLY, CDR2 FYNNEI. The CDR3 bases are TGTGCCAGCAGTGGACAGGAGGAAAAACTGTTTTTT. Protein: CASSGQEEKLFF.

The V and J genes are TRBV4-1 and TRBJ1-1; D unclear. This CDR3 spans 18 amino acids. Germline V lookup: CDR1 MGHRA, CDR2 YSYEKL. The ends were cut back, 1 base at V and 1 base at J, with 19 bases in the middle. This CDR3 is CASSQGVLGRRRNTEAFF. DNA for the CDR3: TGCGCCAGCAGCCAAGGGGTTTTAGGGAGACGTCGGAACACTGAAGCTTTCTTT.

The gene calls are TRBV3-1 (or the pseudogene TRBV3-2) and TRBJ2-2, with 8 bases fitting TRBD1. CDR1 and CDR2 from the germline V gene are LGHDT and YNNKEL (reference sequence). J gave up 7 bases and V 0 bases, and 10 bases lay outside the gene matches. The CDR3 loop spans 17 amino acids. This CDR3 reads CASSQESGQGANGELFF. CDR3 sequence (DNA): TGTGCCAGCAGCCAAGAGTCCGGGCAGGGGGCAAACGGGGAGCTGTTTTTT.

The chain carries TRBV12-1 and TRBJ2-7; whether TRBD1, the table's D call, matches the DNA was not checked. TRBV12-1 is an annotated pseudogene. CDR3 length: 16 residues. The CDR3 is CASSPARDSRSYEQYF. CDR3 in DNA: TGTGCCAGCAGTCCAGCCCGGGACAGCCGTTCCTACGAGCAGTACTTC.

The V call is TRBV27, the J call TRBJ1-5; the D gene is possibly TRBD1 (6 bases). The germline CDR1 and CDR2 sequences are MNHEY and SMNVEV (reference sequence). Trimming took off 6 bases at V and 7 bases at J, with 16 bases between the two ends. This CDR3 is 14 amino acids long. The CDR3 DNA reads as TGTGCCAGCAGCCCTACACAGGGTGGACAGCCCCAGCATTTT. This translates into CASSPTQGGQPQHF.

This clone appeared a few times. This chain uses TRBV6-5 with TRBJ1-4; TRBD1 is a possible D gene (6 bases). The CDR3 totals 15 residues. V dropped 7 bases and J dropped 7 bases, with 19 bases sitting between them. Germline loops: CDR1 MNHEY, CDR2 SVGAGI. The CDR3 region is CASNLRGTKSEKLFF. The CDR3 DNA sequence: TGTGCCAGCAATCTTAGGGGGACAAAGAGTGAAAAACTGTTTTTT.

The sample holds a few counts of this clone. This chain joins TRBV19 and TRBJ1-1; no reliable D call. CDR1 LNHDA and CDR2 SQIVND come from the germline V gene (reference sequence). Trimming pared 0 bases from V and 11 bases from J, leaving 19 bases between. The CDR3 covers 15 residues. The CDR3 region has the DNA TGTGCCAGTAGTATAGATCTACTTGTGCGTGAGGAGGCTTTCTTT. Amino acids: CASSIDLLVREEAFF.

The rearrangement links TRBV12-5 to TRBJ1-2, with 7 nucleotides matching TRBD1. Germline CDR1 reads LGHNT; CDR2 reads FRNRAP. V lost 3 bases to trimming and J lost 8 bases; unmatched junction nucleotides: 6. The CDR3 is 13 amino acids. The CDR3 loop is CASGLEGAHGYTF. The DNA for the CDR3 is TGTGCTAGTGGTTTAGAGGGGGCCCACGGCTACACCTTC.

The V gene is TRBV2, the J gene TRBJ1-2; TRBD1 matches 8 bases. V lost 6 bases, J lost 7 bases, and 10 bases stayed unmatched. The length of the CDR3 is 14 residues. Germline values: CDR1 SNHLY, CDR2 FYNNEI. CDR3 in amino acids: CASRSFRQGIGYTF. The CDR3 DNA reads TGTGCCAGCAGGTCCTTTAGACAGGGGATTGGCTACACCTTC.